These 23 T cell receptor beta chains share one sample of origin, sequenced in a study of shared clonotypes between healthy human individuals. Method: immunoSEQ multiplex PCR; TCRdb's copy keeps in-frame clones and lacks some. The repertoire holds 2 million or so clones, 85% to 95% seen once, with 0.13% in the top ten. The specimen sequenced was naive CD4+ T cells sorted from blood. Specified subset: CD45RA+ positively selected. The receptor source for this set is a man aged 18 to 30 in good health.

As concerns this clone: Other DNA sequences in this specimen translate into the identical CDR3. The rearrangement links TRBV6-1 to TRBJ2-7; 8 nucleotides match TRBD1. Germline lookup yields CDR1 MNHNS and CDR2 SASEGT. The length of the CDR3 is 13 residues. J lost 4 bases, V lost 4 bases, and 3 bases had no gene match. CDR3 sequence reads: CASSGTGWYEQYF. Written as DNA, the CDR3 is TGTGCCAGCAGTGGGACAGGGTGGTACGAGCAGTACTTC.

As regards this clone: Its ends do not fully match the called genes, so a read error is possible. This sample also contains other DNA sequences that code for the same CDR3. This chain connects TRBV5-1 to TRBJ2-7; 10 bases match TRBD2. The CDR3 is 15 residues long. CDR1 is SGHRS and CDR2 is YFSETQ in the germline V gene. The CDR3 region has the DNA TGTGCCAGCAGCTTGGGAGCGGGGGGGCCCCACGAGCAGTACTTC. Its protein is CASSLGAGGPHEQYF.

The gene calls are TRBV7-2 and TRBJ2-3; possible D gene TRBD2, 5 bases. The ends were cut back, 5 bases at V and 7 bases at J, with 16 bases in the middle. CDR1 and CDR2 (germline): SGHTA, FQGNSA. This CDR3 comprises 14 residues. CDR3 nucleotide sequence: TGTGCCAGCAGCGAAGTGGCTAGCTTAAATACGCAGTATTTT. The encoded protein is CASSEVASLNTQYF.

This clone came up once. This CDR3 is also generated by other DNA sequences in the sample. In DNA, the CDR3 is TGTGCCAGCAGTTCAGGGGGATATAGCAATCAGCCCCAGCATTTT. It translates to CASSSGGYSNQPQHF. The rearrangement joins TRBV28 to TRBJ1-5; 7 nucleotides match TRBD1. Germline V gene sequence: CDR1 MDHEN, CDR2 SYDVKM. J lost 0 bases, V lost 4 bases, and 3 bases had no gene match. This CDR3 has 15 residues.

The J gene is TRBJ2-7, the V gene TRBV11-2; the D gene is possibly TRBD1 (6 bases). There are 13 residues in the CDR3. The germline CDR1 and CDR2 sequences are SGHAT and FQNNGV. Deletions cut 3 bases from V and 5 bases from J, with 11 bases between. The CDR3 spells CASSFAWDNEQYF. CDR3 nucleotides: TGTGCCAGCAGCTTCGCTTGGGACAACGAGCAGTACTTC.

The chain carries TRBV5-1 and TRBJ2-5; 7 nucleotides match TRBD2. The trim removed 7 bases at V and 0 bases at J, leaving 3 bases unmatched. This CDR3 comprises 13 residues. Germline V gives CDR1 SGHRS, CDR2 YFSETQ. The CDR3 sequence: CASFGGNQETQYF. The CDR3 coding sequence is TGCGCCAGCTTCGGGGGGAACCAAGAGACCCAGTACTTC.

This sequence joins TRBV6-1 and TRBJ1-5, with 8 bases lining up with TRBD1. V dropped 10 bases and J dropped 1; count of bases not matched to a gene: 6. Germline V CDR1 and CDR2: MNHNS, SASEGT. The CDR3 sequence is 14 residues long. This CDR3 is CATGTGSSNQPQHF. The DNA of the CDR3 is TGTGCCACCGGGACAGGCTCGAGCAATCAGCCCCAGCATTTT.

The CDR3 spells CACTQGANQPQHF. CDR3 in DNA: TGTGCCTGTACACAGGGCGCCAATCAGCCCCAGCATTTT. The chain joins TRBV30 to TRBJ1-5, with a tentative D call TRBD1 (6 bases). Germline V gene sequence: CDR1 GTSNPN, CDR2 SVGIG (reference sequence). There are 13 residues in the CDR3. The V gene lost 6 bases and the J gene lost 3 bases, with 12 bases spanning the gap.

V usage is TRBV10-3 and J usage is TRBJ2-3, with 10 positions matching TRBD2. CDR1 and CDR2 (germline): ENHRY, SYGVKD. CDR3 length equals 17 residues. The J segment lost 1 base and the V segment lost 0 bases, leaving 4 bases of the junction unmatched. CDR3 in amino acids: CAISESLAGVGTDTQYF. CDR3 DNA: TGTGCCATCAGTGAGTCTCTAGCGGGAGTAGGCACAGATACGCAGTATTTT.

V and J are TRBV4-3 and TRBJ1-2, with no clear D. CDR3 length: 11 residues. Trimming removed 3 bases at V and 8 bases at J, with 7 bases between. Germline V gives CDR1 LGHNA, CDR2 YSLEER. CDR3 DNA sequence: TGCGCCAGCAGCCAGGGAGGAGGCTACACCTTC. Amino acid sequence: CASSQGGGYTF.

The chain joins TRBV6-5 to TRBJ2-4; the D gene is possibly TRBD1 (6 bases). V was clipped by 5 bases and J by 7 bases, with 18 bases between them. Germline lookup yields CDR1 MNHEY and CDR2 SVGAGI. The CDR3 spans 15 residues. The CDR3 here is CASSRSDRPPNIQYF. DNA for the CDR3: TGTGCCAGCAGTCGATCGGACAGACCTCCGAACATTCAGTACTTC.

The V gene is TRBV5-1, the J gene TRBJ1-2; D is undetermined. V gave up 3 bases and J gave up 5 bases, with 11 bases separating them. The CDR3 extends over 13 amino acids. The germline V gene encodes CDR1 SGHRS and CDR2 YFSETQ. CDR3 in DNA: TGCGCCAGCAGCTCGGGAGTCACATATGGCTACACCTTC. It translates to CASSSGVTYGYTF.

The chain recombines TRBV6-5 with TRBJ2-5; 7 nucleotides agree with TRBD1. The CDR3 length is 15 residues. Germline V lookup: CDR1 MNHEY, CDR2 SVGAGI. V trimming: 0 bases; J trimming: 1 base; junction bases outside the gene matches: 2. In nucleotides, the CDR3 is TGTGCCAGCAGTTACTCGACAGGGACCCAAGAGACCCAGTACTTC. Its protein product is CASSYSTGTQETQYF.

The genes are TRBV9 and TRBJ2-5; D unresolved. Trimming took 4 bases from V and 0 from J, leaving 16 bases between them. The length of the CDR3 is 16 residues. Germline loops: CDR1 SGDLS, CDR2 YYNGEE. The CDR3 loop is CASSIQGLGYQETQYF. CDR3 in DNA: TGTGCCAGCAGCATCCAAGGGTTGGGCTACCAAGAGACCCAGTACTTC.

The DNA of the CDR3 is TGTGCCAGCAGATGGGACAGGAGGGAGCAGTACTTC. Translation gives CASRWDRREQYF. The chain has TRBV2 and TRBJ2-7, with 8 bases lining up with TRBD1. CDR1 is SNHLY and CDR2 is FYNNEI in the germline V gene. Trimming at V came to 6 bases and at J to 7 bases, leaving 5 bases not matched to a gene. This CDR3 region has 12 residues.

The rearrangement links TRBV27 to TRBJ2-5, with 12 bases that match TRBD2. J was trimmed by 5 bases and V by 6 bases; bases with no gene match: 1. The CDR3 extends over 13 amino acids. Germline CDR1 reads MNHEY; CDR2 reads SMNVEV (reference sequence). CDR3 sequence: CASRLAGGETQYF. In nucleotides, the CDR3 is TGTGCCAGCAGACTAGCGGGAGGTGAGACCCAGTACTTC.

The chain links TRBV4-2 to TRBJ2-7; 11 bases align to TRBD2. The germline gives CDR1 LGHNA, CDR2 YNFKEQ. Trimming removed 2 bases from V and 3 bases from J; junction bases left unmatched: 9. This CDR3 has 17 amino acids. The CDR3 loop reads CASSQLAGGPGIYEQYF. CDR3 sequence (DNA): TGTGCCAGCAGCCAATTAGCGGGGGGGCCCGGGATCTACGAGCAGTACTTC.

V is TRBV5-1 and J is TRBJ2-1; no firm D call. Trimming took off 3 bases at V and 7 bases at J, with 8 bases between the two ends. Looked up from germline, CDR1 is SGHRS and CDR2 is YFSETQ. This CDR3 is built from 12 residues. CDR3 sequence: CASSYRGNEQFF. CDR3 nucleotide sequence: TGCGCCAGCAGCTATCGAGGAAATGAGCAGTTCTTC.

Regarding this clone: The junction departs from germline at one end; a sequencing error may be responsible. The J gene is TRBJ1-5, the V gene TRBV7-8, with D tentatively TRBD1 (6 bases). Germline CDR1 is SGHVS and CDR2 is FQNEAQ. The CDR3 is 16 residues long. The CDR3 region is CAGSLANRVVNQPQHF. The CDR3, as DNA: TGTGCCGGCAGCTTAGCGAACAGGGTGGTCAATCAGCCCCAGCATTTT.

The genes are TRBV2 and TRBJ2-7; D perhaps matches TRBD2 (5 bases). Germline lookup yields CDR1 SNHLY and CDR2 FYNNEI. CDR3 length: 15 amino acids. The V and J ends lost 0 bases and 0 bases respectively, with 9 bases between them. CDR3 loop: CASSEARTRSYEQYF. DNA of the CDR3: TGTGCCAGCAGTGAAGCACGGACTCGCTCCTACGAGCAGTACTTC. The complete variable domain, with remaining parts taken from reference TRBV2 and TRBJ2-7, reads EPEVTQTPSHQVTQMGQEVILRCVPISNHLYFYWYRQILGQKVEFLVSFYNNEISEKSEIFDDQFSVERPDGSNFTLKIRSTKLEDSAMYFCASSEARTRSYEQYFGPGTRLTVT.

The gene calls are TRBV27 and TRBJ1-6, with 7 bases that match TRBD1. CDR1 is MNHEY, CDR2 SMNVEV, per germline (reference sequence). Trimming took 4 bases from V and 7 from J; bases not matched to a gene: 4. The CDR3 is 14 residues long. This CDR3 is CASSYDRENSPLHF. The CDR3 region has the DNA TGTGCCAGCAGTTACGACAGGGAAAATTCACCCCTCCACTTT.

The chain uses TRBV18 and TRBJ1-5, with 9 bases aligning to TRBD1. V lost 6 bases and J lost 3; bases outside the gene matches: 9. This CDR3 is built from 16 residues. Germline lookup yields CDR1 KGHSH and CDR2 LQKENI. The CDR3: CASSSGTGTINQPQHF. DNA of the CDR3: TGTGCCAGCTCCTCCGGGACAGGGACAATCAATCAGCCCCAGCATTTT.

The table lists this clone with a count of one. J is TRBJ2-3 and V is TRBV7-9; 8 bases fit TRBD2. The CDR3 loop spans 16 amino acids. The V gene's germline CDR1 is SEHNR and CDR2 FQNEAQ (reference sequence). Losses at the gene ends were 5 bases for V and 6 bases for J; bases not matched to a gene: 13. The CDR3 is CASSPDGGTRADTQYF. The CDR3 DNA reads TGTGCCAGCAGCCCCGACGGAGGGACTAGGGCGGATACGCAGTATTTT. The full variable domain, in which reference TRBV7-9 and TRBJ2-3 provide the parts outside the CDR3, is DTGVSQNPRHKITKRGQNVTFRCDPISEHNRLYWYRQTLGQGPEFLTYFQNEAQLEKSRLLSDRFSAERPKGSFSTLEIQRTEQGDSAMYLCASSPDGGTRADTQYFGPGTRLTVL.